This is a list of T cell receptor beta chains from one sample in a study of regulatory T cells. Assay: immunoSEQ multiplex PCR; the TCRdb copy retains only in-frame clones and omits some. The sample records 30,000 to 40,000 clones, approximately 89% being singletons. Sequenced: conventional CD4+ T cells sorted from blood. The receptor set was obtained from a person aged 18 to 35 with CD3G deficiency. Both conserved end residues are part of each CDR3. The order of the fields is J gene, clone size, V gene, D gene, CDR3 DNA, CDR3 protein. D genes are given only for firm matches. For some rows the clone size is stated as once, few or many, or as a class when expanded; others skip it.

J: TRBJ2-2
size: NA
V: TRBV6-6
D: NA
DNA: TGTGCCAGCATCCGGACAGAAGGCACCGGGGAGCTGTTTTTT
CDR3: CASIRTEGTGELFF

J: TRBJ2-5
size: NA
V: TRBV28
D: NA
DNA: TGTGCCAGCAGTCCGAGGGGACGGGGACAAGAGACCCAGTACTTC
CDR3: CASSPRGRGQETQYF

J: TRBJ1-1
size: NA
V: TRBV19
D: TRBD1
DNA: TGTGCCAGTAGTAACAGGGGTACTGAAGCTTTCTTT
CDR3: CASSNRGTEAFF

J: TRBJ1-4
size: NA
V: TRBV6-1
D: NA
DNA: TGTGCCAGCAGTGACGGGACTGTTAATGAAAAACTGTTTTTT
CDR3: CASSDGTVNEKLFF

J: TRBJ1-4
size: NA
V: TRBV28
D: NA
DNA: TGTGCCAGCAAGAGTAACAATGAAAAACTGTTTTTT
CDR3: CASKSNNEKLFF

J: TRBJ2-7
size: once
V: TRBV10-3
D: NA
DNA: TGTGCCATCAGTGAGCAACCAGAGGGCGAGCAGTACTTC
CDR3: CAISEQPEGEQYF

J: TRBJ2-6
size: NA
V: TRBV27
D: TRBD1
DNA: TGTGCCAGCAGTCCCGTACCGGGACAGGGGGCGCAAGGGGCCAACGTCCTGACTTTC
CDR3: CASSPVPGQGAQGANVLTF

J: TRBJ2-7
size: NA
V: TRBV5-1
D: NA
DNA: TGCGCCAGCAGCGAAGGACACCCCTACGAGCAGTACTTC
CDR3: CASSEGHPYEQYF

J: TRBJ1-2
size: NA
V: TRBV6-6
D: NA
DNA: TGTGCCAGCAGCCCCTCAGGGAACTATGGCTACACCTTC
CDR3: CASSPSGNYGYTF

J: TRBJ1-4
size: NA
V: TRBV28
D: NA
DNA: TGTGCCAGCAGTTCTAACAGAGGTGATGAAAAACTGTTTTTT
CDR3: CASSSNRGDEKLFF

J: TRBJ2-1
size: NA
V: TRBV6-6
D: TRBD2
DNA: TGTGCCAGCAGGGCCCCGGGACTAGGGGCCAATGAGCAGTTCTTC
CDR3: CASRAPGLGANEQFF

J: TRBJ2-5
size: NA
V: TRBV5-1
D: NA
DNA: TGCGCCAGCAGCTACTTAGTGGGGGAGGCAGAGACCCAGTACTTC
CDR3: CASSYLVGEAETQYF

J: TRBJ1-6
size: NA
V: TRBV6-6
D: NA
DNA: TGTGCCAGCAGATCACAGGGAGATTCACCCCTCCACTTT
CDR3: CASRSQGDSPLHF

J: TRBJ2-3
size: NA
V: TRBV21-1
D: NA
DNA: TGTGCCAGCAGCAGGGTCCGGGACAGGGTACAGGATACGCAGTATTTT
CDR3: CASSRVRDRVQDTQYF

J: TRBJ1-2
size: NA
V: TRBV19
D: NA
DNA: TGTGCCAGTAGTATAGATCGTTTCGGTAACTATGGCTACACCTTC
CDR3: CASSIDRFGNYGYTF

J: TRBJ2-1
size: NA
V: TRBV7-2
D: NA
DNA: TGTGCCAGCAGCTTATCCACAGGCCTTGAGCAGTTCTTC
CDR3: CASSLSTGLEQFF

J: TRBJ1-1
size: NA
V: TRBV5-1
D: NA
DNA: TGCGCCAGCAGCTTGGTCCCCAGGGAGGGCACTGAAGCTTTCTTT
CDR3: CASSLVPREGTEAFF

J: TRBJ1-6
size: NA
V: TRBV7-8
D: TRBD1
DNA: TGTGCCAGCAGCTCGAAACAGGGGAATGATTCACCCCTCCACTTT
CDR3: CASSSKQGNDSPLHF

J: TRBJ2-5
size: NA
V: TRBV6-1
D: NA
DNA: TGTGCCAGCAGCGTTGACACTCTCCTCCAAGAGACCCAGTACTTC
CDR3: CASSVDTLLQETQYF

J: TRBJ2-7
size: NA
V: TRBV10-3
D: TRBD2
DNA: TGTGCCATCAGTCCGGGACTAGAGGCCGAGCAGTACTTC
CDR3: CAISPGLEAEQYF

J: TRBJ1-2
size: NA
V: TRBV6-1
D: NA
DNA: TGTGCCAGCAGTGAAGGGGTCAACTCTAACTATGGCTACACCTTC
CDR3: CASSEGVNSNYGYTF

J: TRBJ2-3
size: NA
V: TRBV6-1
D: TRBD2
DNA: TGTGCCAGCAGTGAAAATCCTAGCGGTTACACAGATACGCAGTATTTT
CDR3: CASSENPSGYTDTQYF

J: TRBJ2-1
size: NA
V: TRBV18
D: TRBD1
DNA: TGTGCCAGCTCCCCCCCGGTAGGACAGGGGCCCTACAATGAGCAGTTCTTC
CDR3: CASSPPVGQGPYNEQFF

J: TRBJ2-1
size: NA
V: TRBV19
D: TRBD2
DNA: TGTGCCAGTAGTGCATGGGGTAGCGGGGGGCACAATGAGCAGTTCTTC
CDR3: CASSAWGSGGHNEQFF

J: TRBJ1-2
size: NA
V: TRBV6-1
D: TRBD1
DNA: TGTGCCAGCAGTCCGGAGACAGGGGGATTCTATGGCTACACCTTC
CDR3: CASSPETGGFYGYTF

J: TRBJ2-7
size: NA
V: TRBV28
D: NA
DNA: TGTGCCAGCAGTTTGGTCGGACCCTACGAGCAGTACTTC
CDR3: CASSLVGPYEQYF

J: TRBJ2-3
size: NA
V: TRBV5-1
D: NA
DNA: TGCGCCAGCAGCTCCGGGCACATCGGGAATACGCAGTATTTT
CDR3: CASSSGHIGNTQYF

J: TRBJ2-3
size: NA
V: TRBV18
D: NA
DNA: TGTGCCAGCTCATCCACCGCATCGAGAGCAGATACGCAGTATTTT
CDR3: CASSSTASRADTQYF

J: TRBJ2-7
size: NA
V: TRBV10-2
D: TRBD2
DNA: TGCGCCAGCAAAGCTAGCGGGACCTACGAGCAGTACTTC
CDR3: CASKASGTYEQYF

J: TRBJ2-6
size: NA
V: TRBV19
D: TRBD1
DNA: TGTGCCAGTACAACAGGGGTTAACTCTGGGGCCAACGTCCTGACTTTC
CDR3: CASTTGVNSGANVLTF

J: TRBJ2-7
size: once
V: TRBV11-1
D: NA
DNA: TGTGCCAGCAGCTACTCCTTCGGTTACGAGCAGTACTTC
CDR3: CASSYSFGYEQYF

J: TRBJ2-7
size: NA
V: TRBV28
D: TRBD1
DNA: TGTGCCAGCAGTTCTCCCGGGACAGCCTACGAGCAGTACTTC
CDR3: CASSSPGTAYEQYF

J: TRBJ1-1
size: NA
V: TRBV6-1
D: NA
DNA: TGTGCCAGCAGCTTCCGGGACGGGAACACTGAAGCTTTCTTT
CDR3: CASSFRDGNTEAFF

J: TRBJ2-1
size: NA
V: TRBV9
D: NA
DNA: TGTGCCAGCAGCGTAGGGGGCTGGAACAATGAGCAGTTCTTC
CDR3: CASSVGGWNNEQFF

J: TRBJ2-3
size: NA
V: TRBV7-2
D: TRBD2
DNA: TGTGCCAGCAGCTTAGGTAGCGGGGGGACAGATACGCAGTATTTT
CDR3: CASSLGSGGTDTQYF

J: TRBJ2-7
size: NA
V: TRBV27
D: NA
DNA: TGTGCCAGCAGTTACTCGACTCAGGGGGGCGGCGAGCAGTACTTC
CDR3: CASSYSTQGGGEQYF

J: TRBJ2-7
size: NA
V: TRBV28
D: NA
DNA: TGTGCCAGCAGTTTAACGCTAGCGTGGGGTTCCTACGAGCAGTACTTC
CDR3: CASSLTLAWGSYEQYF

J: TRBJ2-7
size: NA
V: TRBV10-3
D: TRBD2
DNA: TGTGCCATCAGTGATCCGGTGTCTAGCGGGTACTACGAGCAGTACTTC
CDR3: CAISDPVSSGYYEQYF

J: TRBJ2-5
size: NA
V: TRBV7-9
D: NA
DNA: TGTGCCAGCAGCCGTCCTGGGGAGGTCGAGACCCAGTACTTC
CDR3: CASSRPGEVETQYF

J: TRBJ1-5
size: NA
V: TRBV6-1
D: NA
DNA: TGTGCCAGCAGTGAAGCGGGGGGCCAGCCCCAGCATTTT
CDR3: CASSEAGGQPQHF

J: TRBJ2-7
size: NA
V: TRBV28
D: NA
DNA: TGTGCCAGCAGTGACGTGGCTAGCTCATCCTACGAGCAGTACTTC
CDR3: CASSDVASSSYEQYF

J: TRBJ2-5
size: NA
V: TRBV5-1
D: NA
DNA: TGCGCCAGCAGCTTGGCCGGCGGCAGGGGTGAGACCCAGTACTTC
CDR3: CASSLAGGRGETQYF

J: TRBJ2-2
size: NA
V: TRBV5-1
D: NA
DNA: TGCGCCAGCAGCTTGGAATTTCAGGCGGGCACCGGGGAGCTGTTTTTT
CDR3: CASSLEFQAGTGELFF

J: TRBJ2-2
size: NA
V: TRBV10-3
D: NA
DNA: TGTGCCATCAGTGACCACTCCGGGGAGCTGTTTTTT
CDR3: CAISDHSGELFF

J: TRBJ2-5
size: NA
V: TRBV7-9
D: NA
DNA: TGTGCCAGCAGCTTACAGGGAGAGACCCAGTACTTC
CDR3: CASSLQGETQYF

J: TRBJ2-3
size: NA
V: TRBV11-3
D: NA
DNA: TGTGCCAGCAGCCGGCAGGGGACAGATACGCAGTATTTT
CDR3: CASSRQGTDTQYF